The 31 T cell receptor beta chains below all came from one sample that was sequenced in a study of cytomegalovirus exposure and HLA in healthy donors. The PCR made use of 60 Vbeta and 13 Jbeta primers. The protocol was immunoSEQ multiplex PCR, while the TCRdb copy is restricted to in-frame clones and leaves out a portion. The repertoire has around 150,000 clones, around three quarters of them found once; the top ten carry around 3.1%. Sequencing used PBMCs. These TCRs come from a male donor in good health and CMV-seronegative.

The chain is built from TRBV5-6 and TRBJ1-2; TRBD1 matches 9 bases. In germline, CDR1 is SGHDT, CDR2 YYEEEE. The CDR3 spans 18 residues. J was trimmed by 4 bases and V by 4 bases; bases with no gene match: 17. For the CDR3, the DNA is TGTGCCAGCAGCCATTGGGGGATAATACAGGGGGCAGGCTATGGCTACACCTTC. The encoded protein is CASSHWGIIQGAGYGYTF.

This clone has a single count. CDR3 sequence: CASSYPPQTYNEQFF. DNA of the CDR3: TGTGCCAGCAGTTACCCCCCCCAAACATACAATGAGCAGTTCTTC. The rearrangement links TRBV6-5 to TRBJ2-1; D unclear. The CDR3 consists of 15 residues. CDR1 MNHEY and CDR2 SVGAGI come from the germline V gene. The V and J ends lost 2 bases and 4 bases respectively, with 12 bases between them.

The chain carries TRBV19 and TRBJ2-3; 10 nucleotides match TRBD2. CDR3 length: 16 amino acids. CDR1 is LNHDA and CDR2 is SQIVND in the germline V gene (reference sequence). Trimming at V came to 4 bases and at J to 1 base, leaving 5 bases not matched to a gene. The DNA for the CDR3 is TGTGCCAGTAGTACCCAACTAGCGGGACGCACAGATACGCAGTATTTT. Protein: CASSTQLAGRTDTQYF.

The CDR3, as DNA: TGCAGTGCTAGGGAGGACGAGACCCAGTACTTC. The encoded protein is CSAREDETQYF. The gene calls are TRBV20-1 and TRBJ2-5; D is possibly TRBD2 (5 bases). This CDR3 is 11 amino acids long. Germline CDR1 DFQATT, CDR2 SNEGSKA (reference sequence). V was clipped by 3 bases and J by 5 bases, with 7 bases between them.

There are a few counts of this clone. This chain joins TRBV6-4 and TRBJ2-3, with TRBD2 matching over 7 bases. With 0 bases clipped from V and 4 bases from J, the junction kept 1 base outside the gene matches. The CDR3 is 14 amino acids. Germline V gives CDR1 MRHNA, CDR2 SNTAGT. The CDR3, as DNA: TGTGCCAGCAGTGACTCGCGGGAGCCAGATACGCAGTATTTT. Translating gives CASSDSREPDTQYF.

CDR3 coding DNA: TGTGCCAGCCTATCTTTTGGACAGGGGAACACTGAAGCTTTCTTT. Translation gives CASLSFGQGNTEAFF. This rearrangement joins TRBV19 to TRBJ1-1; 8 positions agree with TRBD1. The CDR3 is 15 residues long. J lost 1 base, V lost 9 bases, and 10 bases had no gene match. Germline V gene sequence: CDR1 LNHDA, CDR2 SQIVND (reference sequence).

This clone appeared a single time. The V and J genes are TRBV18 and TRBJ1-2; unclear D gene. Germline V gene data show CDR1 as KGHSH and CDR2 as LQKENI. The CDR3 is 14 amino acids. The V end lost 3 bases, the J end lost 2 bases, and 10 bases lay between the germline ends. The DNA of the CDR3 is TGTGCCAGCTCACCGGAACAGACCAACTATGGCTACACCTTC. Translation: CASSPEQTNYGYTF.

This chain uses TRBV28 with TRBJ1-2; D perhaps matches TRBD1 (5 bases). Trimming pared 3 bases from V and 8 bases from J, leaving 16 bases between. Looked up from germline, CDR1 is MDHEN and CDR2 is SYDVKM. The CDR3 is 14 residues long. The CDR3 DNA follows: TGTGCCAGCAGTTTGTCAGGCAGGGCCGAGGGCTACACCTTC. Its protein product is CASSLSGRAEGYTF.

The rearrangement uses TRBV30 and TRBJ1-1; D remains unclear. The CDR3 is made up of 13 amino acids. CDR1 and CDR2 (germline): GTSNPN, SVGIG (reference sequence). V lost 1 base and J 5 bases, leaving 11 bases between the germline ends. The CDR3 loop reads CAWSALAWTEAFF. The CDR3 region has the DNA TGTGCCTGGAGTGCCCTGGCCTGGACTGAAGCTTTCTTT.

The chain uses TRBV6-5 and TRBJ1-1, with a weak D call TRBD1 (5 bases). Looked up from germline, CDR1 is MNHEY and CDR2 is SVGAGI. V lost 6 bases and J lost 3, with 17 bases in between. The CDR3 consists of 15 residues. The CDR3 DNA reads TGTGCCAGCAGCGGTCAGGTCGGGGGGGACACTGAAGCTTTCTTT. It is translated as CASSGQVGGDTEAFF.

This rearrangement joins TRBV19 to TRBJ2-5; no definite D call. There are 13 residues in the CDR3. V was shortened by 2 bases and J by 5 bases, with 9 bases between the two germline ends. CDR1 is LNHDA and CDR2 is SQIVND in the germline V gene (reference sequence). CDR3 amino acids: CASSISRLETQYF. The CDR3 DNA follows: TGTGCCAGTAGTATATCGAGGCTGGAGACCCAGTACTTC.

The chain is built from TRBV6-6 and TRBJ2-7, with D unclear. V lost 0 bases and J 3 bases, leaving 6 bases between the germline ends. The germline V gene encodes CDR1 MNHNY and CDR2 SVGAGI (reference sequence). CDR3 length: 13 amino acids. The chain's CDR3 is CASSYSANYEQYF. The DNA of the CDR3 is TGTGCCAGCAGTTACTCAGCTAACTACGAGCAGTACTTC.

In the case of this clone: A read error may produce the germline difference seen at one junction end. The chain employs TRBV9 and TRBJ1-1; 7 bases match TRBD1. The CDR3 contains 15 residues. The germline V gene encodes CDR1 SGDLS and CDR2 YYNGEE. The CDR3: CAGSVGGLLNTEAFF. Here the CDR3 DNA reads TGTGCCGGCAGCGTAGGGGGCCTTCTGAACACTGAAGCTTTCTTT.

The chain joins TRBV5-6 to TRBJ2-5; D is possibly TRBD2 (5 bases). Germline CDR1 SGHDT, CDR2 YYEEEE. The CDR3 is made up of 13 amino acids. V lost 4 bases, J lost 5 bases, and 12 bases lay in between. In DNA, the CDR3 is TGTGCCAGCAGCCCTATGGGCGGGGAGACCCAGTACTTC. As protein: CASSPMGGETQYF.

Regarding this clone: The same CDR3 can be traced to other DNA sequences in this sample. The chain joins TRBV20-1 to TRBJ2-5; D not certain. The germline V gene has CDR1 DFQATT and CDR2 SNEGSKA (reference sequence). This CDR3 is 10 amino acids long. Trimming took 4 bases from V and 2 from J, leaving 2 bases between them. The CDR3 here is CSAIQETQYF. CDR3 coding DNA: TGCAGTGCTATACAAGAGACCCAGTACTTC.

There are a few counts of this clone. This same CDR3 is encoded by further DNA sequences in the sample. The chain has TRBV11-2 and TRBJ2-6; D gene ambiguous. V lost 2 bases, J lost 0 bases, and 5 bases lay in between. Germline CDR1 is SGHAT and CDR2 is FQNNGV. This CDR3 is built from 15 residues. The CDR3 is CASSLQVSGANVLTF. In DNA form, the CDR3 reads TGTGCCAGCAGCTTACAGGTCTCTGGGGCCAACGTCCTGACTTTC.

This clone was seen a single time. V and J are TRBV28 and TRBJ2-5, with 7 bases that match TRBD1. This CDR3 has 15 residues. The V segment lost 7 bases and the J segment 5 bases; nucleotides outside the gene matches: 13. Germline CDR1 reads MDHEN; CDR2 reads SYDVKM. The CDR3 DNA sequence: TGTGCCAGCATCGGAGCCCAGGGGGAGTTGGAGACCCAGTACTTC. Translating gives CASIGAQGELETQYF.

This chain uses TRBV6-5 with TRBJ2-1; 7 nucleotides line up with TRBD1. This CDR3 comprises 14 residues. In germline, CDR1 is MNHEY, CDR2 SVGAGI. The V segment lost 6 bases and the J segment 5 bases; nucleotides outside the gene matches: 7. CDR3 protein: CASSPRGTDNEQFF. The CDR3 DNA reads TGTGCCAGCAGCCCACGTGGGACAGACAATGAGCAGTTCTTC.

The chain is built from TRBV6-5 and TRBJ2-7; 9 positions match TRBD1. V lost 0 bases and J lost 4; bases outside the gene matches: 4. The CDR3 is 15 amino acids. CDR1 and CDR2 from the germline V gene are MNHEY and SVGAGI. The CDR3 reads CASSYSGTGSYEQYF. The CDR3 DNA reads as TGTGCCAGCAGTTACTCCGGGACAGGGAGTTACGAGCAGTACTTC.

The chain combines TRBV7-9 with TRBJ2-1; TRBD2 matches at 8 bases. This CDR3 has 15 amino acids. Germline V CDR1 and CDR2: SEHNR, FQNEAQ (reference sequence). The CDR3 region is CATGGGSRSYNEQFF. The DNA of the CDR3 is TGTGCTACCGGGGGGGGGTCGCGGTCCTACAATGAGCAGTTCTTC.

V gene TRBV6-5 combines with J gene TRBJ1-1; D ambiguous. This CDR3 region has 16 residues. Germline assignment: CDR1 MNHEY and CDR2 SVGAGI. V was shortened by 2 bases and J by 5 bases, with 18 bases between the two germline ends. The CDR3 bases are TGTGCCAGCAGTTACGTCGATCCGGTTCGGGGAACTGAAGCTTTCTTT. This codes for CASSYVDPVRGTEAFF.

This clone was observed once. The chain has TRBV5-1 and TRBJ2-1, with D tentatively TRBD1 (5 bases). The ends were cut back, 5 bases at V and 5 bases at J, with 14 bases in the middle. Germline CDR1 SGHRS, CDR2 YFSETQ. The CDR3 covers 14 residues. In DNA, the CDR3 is TGCGCCAGCAGTATCGACAGCAATAACAATGAGCAGTTCTTC. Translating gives CASSIDSNNNEQFF.

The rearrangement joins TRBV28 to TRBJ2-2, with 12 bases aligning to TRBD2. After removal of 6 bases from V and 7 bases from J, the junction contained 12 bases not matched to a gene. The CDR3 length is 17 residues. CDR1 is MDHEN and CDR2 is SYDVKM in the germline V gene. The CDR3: CASSPRTSGILHGELFF. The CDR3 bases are TGTGCCAGCAGCCCCCGGACTAGCGGGATCCTCCACGGGGAGCTGTTTTTT.

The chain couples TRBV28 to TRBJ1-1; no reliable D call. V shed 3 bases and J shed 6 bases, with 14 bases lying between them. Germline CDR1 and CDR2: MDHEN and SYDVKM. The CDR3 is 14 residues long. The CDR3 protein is CASSLKLGSAEAFF. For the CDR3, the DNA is TGTGCCAGCAGTTTGAAGCTTGGCAGCGCTGAAGCTTTCTTT.

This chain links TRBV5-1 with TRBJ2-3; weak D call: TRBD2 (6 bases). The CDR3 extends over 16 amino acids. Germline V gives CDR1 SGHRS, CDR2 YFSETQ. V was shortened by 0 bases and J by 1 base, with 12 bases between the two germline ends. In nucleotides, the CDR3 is TGCGCCAGCAGCTTGGGGGTTTGGGGGGGCACAGATACGCAGTATTTT. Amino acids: CASSLGVWGGTDTQYF.

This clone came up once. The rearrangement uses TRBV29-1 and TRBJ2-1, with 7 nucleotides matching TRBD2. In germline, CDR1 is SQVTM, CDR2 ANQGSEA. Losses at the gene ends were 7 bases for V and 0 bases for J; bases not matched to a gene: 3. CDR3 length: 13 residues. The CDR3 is CSAGGSSYNEQFF. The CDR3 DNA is TGCAGCGCGGGGGGAAGCTCCTACAATGAGCAGTTCTTC.

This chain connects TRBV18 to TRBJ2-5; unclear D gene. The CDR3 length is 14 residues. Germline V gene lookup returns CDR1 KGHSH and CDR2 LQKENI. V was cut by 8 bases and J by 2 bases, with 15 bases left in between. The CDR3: CASLPQDGQETQYF. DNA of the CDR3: TGTGCCAGCCTACCGCAGGATGGTCAAGAGACCCAGTACTTC.

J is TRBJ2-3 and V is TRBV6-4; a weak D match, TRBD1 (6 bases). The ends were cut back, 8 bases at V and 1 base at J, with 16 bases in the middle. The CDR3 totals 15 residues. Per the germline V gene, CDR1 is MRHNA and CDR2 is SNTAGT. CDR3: CASGTGSSGTDTQYF. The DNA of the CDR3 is TGTGCCAGCGGAACAGGGTCCTCTGGCACAGATACGCAGTATTTT.

The DNA of the CDR3 is TGCGCCAGCAGCTGGACAGGGGACTATGGCTACACCTTC. Protein: CASSWTGDYGYTF. The V and J genes are TRBV5-1 and TRBJ1-2; the match to TRBD1 covers 9 bases. Germline-derived CDR1 and CDR2 are SGHRS and YFSETQ. This CDR3 region has 13 residues. V was clipped by 3 bases and J by 3 bases; unmatched bases: 0. Full variable domain (rest looked up from reference TRBV5-1 and TRBJ1-2): KAGVTQTPRYLIKTRGQQVTLSCSPISGHRSVSWYQQTPGQGLQFLFEYFSETQRNKGNFPGRFSGRQFSNSRSEMNVSTLELGDSALYLCASSWTGDYGYTFGSGTRLTVV.

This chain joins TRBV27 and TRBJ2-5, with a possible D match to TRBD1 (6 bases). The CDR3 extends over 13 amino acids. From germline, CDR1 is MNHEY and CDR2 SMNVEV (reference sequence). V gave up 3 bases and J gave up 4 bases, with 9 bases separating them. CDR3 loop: CASSLVGGETQYF. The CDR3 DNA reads TGTGCCAGCAGTTTGGTAGGGGGAGAGACCCAGTACTTC.

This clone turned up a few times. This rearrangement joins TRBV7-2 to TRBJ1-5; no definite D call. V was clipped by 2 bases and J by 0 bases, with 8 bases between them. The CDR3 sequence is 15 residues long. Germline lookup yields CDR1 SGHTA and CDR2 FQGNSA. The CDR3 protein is CASSLTRNSNQPQHF. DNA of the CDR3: TGTGCCAGCAGCTTAACCAGGAATAGCAATCAGCCCCAGCATTTT. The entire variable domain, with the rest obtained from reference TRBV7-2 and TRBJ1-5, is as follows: GAGVSQSPSNKVTEKGKDVELRCDPISGHTALYWYRQSLGQGLEFLIYFQGNSAPDKSGLPSDRFSAERTGGSVSTLTIQRTQQEDSAVYLCASSLTRNSNQPQHFGDGTRLSIL.